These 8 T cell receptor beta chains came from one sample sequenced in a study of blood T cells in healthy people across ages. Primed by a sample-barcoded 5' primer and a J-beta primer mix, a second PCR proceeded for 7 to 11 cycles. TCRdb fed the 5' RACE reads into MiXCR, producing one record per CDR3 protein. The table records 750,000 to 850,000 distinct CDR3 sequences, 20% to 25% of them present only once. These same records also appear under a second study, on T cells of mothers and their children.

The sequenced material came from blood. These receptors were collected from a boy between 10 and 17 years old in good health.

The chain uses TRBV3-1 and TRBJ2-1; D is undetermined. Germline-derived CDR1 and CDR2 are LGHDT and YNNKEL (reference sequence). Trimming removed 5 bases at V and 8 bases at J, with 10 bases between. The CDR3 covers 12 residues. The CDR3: CASSKQLDEQFF. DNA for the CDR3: TGTGCCAGCAGCAAACAACTCGATGAGCAGTTCTTC.

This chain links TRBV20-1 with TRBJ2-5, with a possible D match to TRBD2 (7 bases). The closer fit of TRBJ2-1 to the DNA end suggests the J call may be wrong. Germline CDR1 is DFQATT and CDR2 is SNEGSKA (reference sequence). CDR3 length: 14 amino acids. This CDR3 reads CSARDLEGGNEQFF. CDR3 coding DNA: TGCAGTGCTAGAGATCTAGAGGGGGGGAATGAGCAGTTCTTC.

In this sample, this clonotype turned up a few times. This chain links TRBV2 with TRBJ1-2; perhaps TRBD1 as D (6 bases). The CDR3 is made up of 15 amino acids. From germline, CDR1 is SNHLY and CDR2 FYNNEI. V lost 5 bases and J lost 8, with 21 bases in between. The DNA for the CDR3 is TGTGCCAGCAGTAGCCAAAGGACGGAGCAGGGGGGCTACACCTTC. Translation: CASSSQRTEQGGYTF.

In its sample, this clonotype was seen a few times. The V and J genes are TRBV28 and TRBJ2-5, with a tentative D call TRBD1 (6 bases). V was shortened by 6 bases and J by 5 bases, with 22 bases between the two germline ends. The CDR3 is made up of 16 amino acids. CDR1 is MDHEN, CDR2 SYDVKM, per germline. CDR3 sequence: CASRRPGQAWGETQYF. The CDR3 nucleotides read TGTGCCAGCAGACGCCCGGGACAAGCCTGGGGGGAGACCCAGTACTTC.

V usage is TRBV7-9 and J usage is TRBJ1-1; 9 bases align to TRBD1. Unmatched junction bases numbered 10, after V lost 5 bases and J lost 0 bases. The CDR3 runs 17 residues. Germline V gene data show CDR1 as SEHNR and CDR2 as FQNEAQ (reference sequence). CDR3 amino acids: CASSTRTGASMNTEAFF. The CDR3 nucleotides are TGTGCCAGCAGCACCCGGACAGGGGCGTCCATGAACACTGAAGCTTTCTTT.

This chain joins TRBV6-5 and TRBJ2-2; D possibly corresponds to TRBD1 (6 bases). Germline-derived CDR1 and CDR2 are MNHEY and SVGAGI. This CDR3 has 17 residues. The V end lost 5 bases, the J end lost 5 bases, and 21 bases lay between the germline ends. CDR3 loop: CASSPRPDRFRTGELFF. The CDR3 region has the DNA TGTGCCAGCAGTCCTCGACCTGACAGGTTTCGGACCGGGGAGCTGTTTTTT.

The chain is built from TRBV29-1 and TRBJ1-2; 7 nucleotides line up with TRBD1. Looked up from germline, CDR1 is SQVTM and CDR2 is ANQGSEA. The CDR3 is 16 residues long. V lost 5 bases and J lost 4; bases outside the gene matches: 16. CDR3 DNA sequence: TGCAGCGTTCGAGAGCGCCGGGACAGACGGACCTATGGCTACACCTTC. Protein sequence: CSVRERRDRRTYGYTF.

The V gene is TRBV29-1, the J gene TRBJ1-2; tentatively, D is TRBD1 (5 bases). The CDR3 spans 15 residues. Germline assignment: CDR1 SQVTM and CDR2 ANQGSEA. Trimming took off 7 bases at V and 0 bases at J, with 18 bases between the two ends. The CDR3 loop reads CSAWDPTAANYGYTF. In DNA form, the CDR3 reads TGCAGCGCTTGGGACCCGACAGCCGCTAACTATGGCTACACCTTC.